A selection of T cell receptor beta chains follows, all from one sample in a study of blood T cell repertoires in COVID-19. The protocol was immunoSEQ multiplex PCR, while the TCRdb copy is restricted to in-frame clones and leaves out a portion. This sample carries roughly 140,000 clones, about four fifths of them seen once, and the ten largest clones take under 9.5%. The sequencing input was peripheral blood. The receptors derive from a human donor in a cohort sampled during active COVID-19. Each CDR3 is given with its conserved first and last residue. Fields, in order: V gene, CDR3 protein.

TRBV6-5	CASSSGQRTSGNTIYF
TRBV6-2/TRBV6-3	CASSYTRQGMSGELFF
TRBV6-1	CASSERDSSGYTF
TRBV3-1/TRBV3-2	CASSPGQTGQPQHF
TRBV18	CASSPSGITNNEQFF
TRBV25-1	CARLPVDRSTDTQYF
TRBV5-1	CASSLGQGARGNSPLHF
TRBV4-1	CASSQVGARGEKLFF
TRBV19	CASSMRGQGNTEAFF
TRBV14	CASSHRGETDTQYF
TRBV13	CASSLALRGPQETQYF
TRBV24-1	CATSDLGDTLKQPQHF
TRBV5-8	CASSAWQGVGNQPQHF
TRBV5-1	CASSVTGGIYNEQFF
TRBV3-1/TRBV3-2	CASRPSGGQASIQYF
TRBV24-1	CATSDASSGDTEAFF
TRBV15	CATSREGLNTGELFF
TRBV6-5	CASSRTDQETQYF
TRBV11-3	CASSRTGGGTGELFF
TRBV18	CASSPTTGGVTNTEAFF
TRBV5-1	CASSLEGLAGADKPGEQFF
TRBV5-1	CASSLLTGSLTDTQYF
TRBV18	CASSPAALGNQPQHF
TRBV7-9	CASSLPGFGELFF
TRBV14	CASSQVQLTDTQYF
TRBV6-5	CASSRTPLSTDTQYF
TRBV15	CATSRGREGYEQYF
TRBV3-1/TRBV3-2	CASSPGQGSTGYTF
TRBV6-2/TRBV6-3	CASSYGAGSPLHF
TRBV28	CASSRQYNQPQHF
TRBV5-1	CASSLGQGTGGYTF